The 28 T cell receptor beta chains reported below all come from one sample, sequenced in a study of blood T cell repertoires in COVID-19. This table comes from immunoSEQ multiplex PCR, and its TCRdb copy is limited to in-frame clones, with some not included. In the table there are about 120,000 clones, approximately 92% of which are singletons. The sample comprised peripheral blood. These receptors all stem from an older man with active or convalescent COVID-19.

The chain recombines TRBV15 with TRBJ2-5, with TRBD1 identical over 9 bases. J gave up 3 bases and V 5 bases, and 10 bases lay outside the gene matches. Germline V gives CDR1 LNHNV, CDR2 YYDKDF (reference sequence). The CDR3 consists of 16 residues. The DNA of the CDR3 is TGTGCCACCAGCTTTCCCCCGGGACAGGGAAAAGAGACCCAGTACTTC. Translated, it gives CATSFPPGQGKETQYF.

The chain has TRBV27 and TRBJ2-1; 12 nucleotides match TRBD2. The V segment lost 4 bases and the J segment 1 base; nucleotides outside the gene matches: 5. This CDR3 is built from 17 residues. CDR1 is MNHEY, CDR2 SMNVEV, per germline (reference sequence). The CDR3 region has the DNA TGTGCCAGCAGTTGGCTAGCGGGGGGGGGATCCTACAATGAGCAGTTCTTC. Residues: CASSWLAGGGSYNEQFF.

This clone appeared a few times. The chain couples TRBV5-1 to TRBJ1-2, with unresolved D. CDR1 is SGHRS, CDR2 YFSETQ, per germline. The CDR3 sequence is 14 residues long. Deletions cut 0 bases from V and 0 bases from J, with 6 bases between. CDR3: CASSLAPANYGYTF. The CDR3 bases are TGCGCCAGCAGCTTGGCCCCAGCTAACTATGGCTACACCTTC.

The rearrangement joins TRBV15 to TRBJ2-7; D is tentatively TRBD1 or TRBD2 (10 bases each). The V end was cut by 3 bases, the J end by 3 bases, with 30 bases between. The CDR3 consists of 20 residues. CDR1 LNHNV and CDR2 YYDKDF come from the germline V gene (reference sequence). The DNA of the CDR3 is TGTGCCACCAGCAGGGGGGACAGGGGCACAGTCTGGACTAGCGGCTACGAGCAGTACTTC. It encodes CATSRGDRGTVWTSGYEQYF. Variable domain in full (rest from reference TRBV15 and TRBJ2-7): DAMVIQNPRYQVTQFGKPVTLSCSQTLNHNVMYWYQQKSSQAPKLLFHYYDKDFNNEADTPDNFQSRRPNTSFCFLDIRSPGLGDTAMYLCATSRGDRGTVWTSGYEQYFGPGTRLTVT.

The chain couples TRBV19 to TRBJ2-7; the match to TRBD1 covers 8 bases. V trimming: 5 bases; J trimming: 2 bases; junction bases outside the gene matches: 2. The CDR3 is made up of 13 amino acids. The V gene's germline CDR1 is LNHDA and CDR2 SQIVND (reference sequence). The CDR3 protein is CASSVGQAYEQYF. DNA of the CDR3: TGTGCCAGTAGTGTGGGACAGGCCTACGAGCAGTACTTC.

Written as DNA, the CDR3 is TGTGCCACCAGTGATTCCCCCACGGGTTACTATGGCTACACCTTC. It is translated as CATSDSPTGYYGYTF. This chain connects TRBV24-1 to TRBJ1-2; D not resolved. The CDR3 contains 15 residues. CDR1 is KGHDR and CDR2 is SFDVKD in the germline V gene. V was pared by 2 bases and J by 3 bases, with 12 bases between.

The J gene is TRBJ1-5, the V gene TRBV18, with TRBD1 identical over 7 bases. V lost 3 bases, J lost 2 bases, and 1 base stayed unmatched. This CDR3 comprises 14 residues. Germline CDR1 and CDR2: KGHSH and LQKENI. Written as DNA, the CDR3 is TGTGCCAGCTCACCGGGACAGCGCAATCAGCCCCAGCATTTT. It encodes CASSPGQRNQPQHF.

The rearrangement uses TRBV2 and TRBJ2-3; D gene unclear. V was shortened by 8 bases and J by 6 bases, with 18 bases between the two germline ends. The germline CDR1 and CDR2 sequences are SNHLY and FYNNEI. This CDR3 has 14 amino acids. In DNA form, the CDR3 reads TGTGCCAGCGTCCGACTCACTAAGTTCGATACGCAGTATTTT. Translating gives CASVRLTKFDTQYF. Together with reference TRBV2 and TRBJ2-3, the CDR3 gives the full variable domain: EPEVTQTPSHQVTQMGQEVILRCVPISNHLYFYWYRQILGQKVEFLVSFYNNEISEKSEIFDDQFSVERPDGSNFTLKIRSTKLEDSAMYFCASVRLTKFDTQYFGPGTRLTVL.

In this sample, this clone turned up once. This chain joins TRBV19 and TRBJ2-4, with D perhaps TRBD2 (5 bases). CDR1 LNHDA and CDR2 SQIVND come from the germline V gene (reference sequence). V lost 5 bases to trimming and J lost 0 bases, with 17 bases between them. The CDR3 totals 17 residues. CDR3 sequence (DNA): TGTGCCAGTAGTGATAGCGCTAGTTCCCTAGCCAAAAACATTCAGTACTTC. It translates to CASSDSASSLAKNIQYF.

V and J are TRBV28 and TRBJ2-3; 9 nucleotides match TRBD2. The CDR3 totals 19 residues. The trim removed 6 bases at V and 3 bases at J, leaving 19 bases unmatched. Germline V lookup: CDR1 MDHEN, CDR2 SYDVKM. The DNA for the CDR3 is TGTGCCAGCAGCCTTCTCACAGGGGTGCTAGCGGGAAGAACAGATACGCAGTATTTT. Translation gives CASSLLTGVLAGRTDTQYF.

The chain recombines TRBV7-8 with TRBJ1-2; a possible D gene is TRBD1 (5 bases). From germline, CDR1 is SGHVS and CDR2 FQNEAQ. The CDR3 contains 11 residues. Trimming left V 4 bases short and J 8 bases short, with 8 bases between. The DNA of the CDR3 is TGTGCCAGCAGCTGGGGCGACGGCTACACCTTC. Its protein product is CASSWGDGYTF.

V gene TRBV6-5 combines with J gene TRBJ2-1; 10 nucleotides match TRBD2. The length of the CDR3 is 15 residues. The ends lost 3 bases at V and 6 bases at J; junction bases unmatched: 5. In germline, CDR1 is MNHEY, CDR2 SVGAGI. The chain's CDR3 is CASSYGLAGVNEQFF. In DNA form, the CDR3 reads TGTGCCAGCAGTTATGGGCTAGCGGGAGTCAATGAGCAGTTCTTC.

The V and J genes are TRBV27 and TRBJ2-3; D not resolved. Germline V gene data show CDR1 as MNHEY and CDR2 as SMNVEV (reference sequence). This CDR3 is 12 amino acids long. V lost 4 bases and J lost 2, with 4 bases in between. The CDR3 DNA reads as TGTGCCAGCAGTTCAAACACAGATACGCAGTATTTT. Translating gives CASSSNTDTQYF.

This rearrangement joins TRBV5-1 to TRBJ2-5; 9 bases line up with TRBD2. The ends lost 0 bases at V and 5 bases at J; junction bases unmatched: 8. Germline CDR1 is SGHRS and CDR2 is YFSETQ. The CDR3 totals 16 residues. CDR3 amino acids: CASSLVLAGMVETQYF. The CDR3 DNA reads as TGCGCCAGCAGCTTGGTTCTAGCGGGAATGGTGGAGACCCAGTACTTC.

The chain carries TRBV3-1 (or the pseudogene TRBV3-2) and TRBJ1-1; D perhaps matches TRBD1 (6 bases). Germline V gene sequence: CDR1 LGHDT, CDR2 YNNKEL (reference sequence). The CDR3 loop spans 14 amino acids. V was trimmed by 4 bases and J by 0 bases, leaving 9 bases between them. The CDR3 nucleotides read TGTGCCAGCAGCCGCAACAGGGTGAACACTGAAGCTTTCTTT. This codes for CASSRNRVNTEAFF.

The rearrangement links TRBV2 to TRBJ2-3, with 10 bases matching TRBD1. V lost 5 bases to trimming and J lost 2 bases; unmatched junction nucleotides: 4. The germline V gene encodes CDR1 SNHLY and CDR2 FYNNEI. This CDR3 contains 15 residues. CDR3: CASSRTGGFTDTQYF. The CDR3 region has the DNA TGTGCCAGCAGTCGGACAGGGGGATTCACAGATACGCAGTATTTT.

This clone was seen a single time. The chain uses TRBV27 and TRBJ1-2; D is perhaps TRBD1 (6 bases). The V and J ends lost 3 bases and 8 bases respectively, with 13 bases between them. Germline lookup yields CDR1 MNHEY and CDR2 SMNVEV (reference sequence). This CDR3 spans 13 amino acids. CDR3 DNA sequence: TGTGCCAGCAGTTTCAGGGGAGCGGGGGGCTACACCTTC. Its protein product is CASSFRGAGGYTF.

The rearrangement links TRBV12-3 or TRBV12-4 to TRBJ2-1, with D uncertain. The germline V and J ends were trimmed by 3 bases and 9 bases, with 9 bases remaining between them. The CDR3 spans 12 residues. CDR3 loop: CASSFFTGEQFF. The CDR3 bases are TGTGCCAGCAGTTTCTTCACGGGTGAGCAGTTCTTC.

The chain carries TRBV7-9 and TRBJ1-1, with TRBD1 matching 7 bases. The CDR3 consists of 16 residues. Germline trimming cut 4 bases from V and 0 bases from J; bases unmatched to any gene: 8. The V gene's germline CDR1 is SEHNR and CDR2 FQNEAQ (reference sequence). The CDR3 sequence: CASSSTHGQVNTEAFF. DNA of the CDR3: TGTGCCAGCAGCTCAACCCACGGACAGGTGAACACTGAAGCTTTCTTT.

This CDR3 reads CASSYSPGSTDTQYF. The CDR3 region has the DNA TGTGCCAGCAGTTACTCTCCGGGTAGCACAGATACGCAGTATTTT. The chain employs TRBV6-5 and TRBJ2-3; D is unresolved. Germline V CDR1 and CDR2: MNHEY, SVGAGI. This CDR3 comprises 15 residues. The V and J ends lost 0 bases and 0 bases respectively, with 7 bases between them.

The chain is built from TRBV10-3 and TRBJ1-4; 9 positions agree with TRBD1. The ends lost 6 bases at V and 8 bases at J; junction bases unmatched: 7. The germline V gene has CDR1 ENHRY and CDR2 SYGVKD. The CDR3 sequence is 14 residues long. The CDR3 nucleotides read TGTGCCATCAGCCCGGGACAGGGTAGGGAAAAACTGTTTTTT. Its translation: CAISPGQGREKLFF.

The chain has TRBV3-1 (or the pseudogene TRBV3-2) and TRBJ2-5; maybe TRBD2 (5 bases). This CDR3 has 13 amino acids. Per the germline V gene, CDR1 is LGHDT and CDR2 is YNNKEL (reference sequence). The V gene lost 0 bases and the J gene lost 8 bases, with 10 bases spanning the gap. The CDR3 region has the DNA TGTGCCAGCAGCCAAGAAGTAGGAGGAACCCAGTACTTC. It encodes CASSQEVGGTQYF.

The chain couples TRBV28 to TRBJ1-1, with TRBD1 matching 7 bases. Germline V gene lookup returns CDR1 MDHEN and CDR2 SYDVKM. V was pared by 5 bases and J by 4 bases, with 4 bases of the junction left unmatched. The CDR3 runs to 13 residues. CDR3 bases: TGTGCCAGCAGTCAAGGGGGCCTCACTGAAGCTTTCTTT. Protein: CASSQGGLTEAFF.

CDR3 bases: TGTGCCAGCAGGGAGCCGGGCCGAGGGGGGGATGGCTACACCTTC. Translating it yields CASREPGRGGDGYTF. V gene TRBV27 combines with J gene TRBJ1-2; tentative D call: TRBD1 (6 bases). Germline V CDR1 and CDR2: MNHEY, SMNVEV (reference sequence). Trimming left V 6 bases short and J 6 bases short, with 20 bases between. This CDR3 has 15 residues.

This rearrangement joins TRBV28 to TRBJ2-3; TRBD2 is a possible D gene (5 bases). Germline V gene lookup returns CDR1 MDHEN and CDR2 SYDVKM. With 6 bases removed from V and 4 bases from J, the gap between germline ends came to 14 bases. The CDR3 has 14 residues. The CDR3 protein is CASRLLGLADTQYF. CDR3 DNA sequence: TGTGCCAGCAGATTACTAGGTTTAGCAGATACGCAGTATTTT.

The V and J genes are TRBV19 and TRBJ2-1; D may be TRBD2 (6 bases). The V gene's germline CDR1 is LNHDA and CDR2 SQIVND (reference sequence). The CDR3 sequence is 15 residues long. V was trimmed by 1 base and J by 0 bases, leaving 7 bases between them. This chain's CDR3 is CASSIGGNSYNEQFF. CDR3 nucleotides: TGTGCCAGTAGTATAGGCGGGAACTCCTACAATGAGCAGTTCTTC.

The DNA for the CDR3 is TGTGCCAGCAGGAACAGAAACTATGGCTACACCTTC. This gives the protein CASRNRNYGYTF. The J gene is TRBJ1-2, the V gene TRBV28; no firm D call. Germline V gene data show CDR1 as MDHEN and CDR2 as SYDVKM. The V gene lost 6 bases and the J gene lost 2 bases, with 7 bases spanning the gap. The CDR3 has 12 amino acids.

The chain uses TRBV5-4 and TRBJ2-1, with a tentative D call TRBD1 (5 bases). Trimming removed 5 bases from V and 5 bases from J, with 17 bases in between. Per the germline V gene, CDR1 is SGHNT and CDR2 is YYREEE (reference sequence). The CDR3 spans 15 residues. The CDR3 region is CASRSDRQANNEQFF. DNA of the CDR3: TGTGCCAGCAGATCCGACAGACAAGCCAACAATGAGCAGTTCTTC. Based on the CDR3 plus reference TRBV5-4 and TRBJ2-1, the full variable domain is ETGVTQSPTHLIKTRGQQVTLRCSSQSGHNTVSWYQQALGQGPQFIFQYYREEENGRGNFPPRFSGLQFPNYSSELNVNALELDDSALYLCASRSDRQANNEQFFGPGTRLTVL.